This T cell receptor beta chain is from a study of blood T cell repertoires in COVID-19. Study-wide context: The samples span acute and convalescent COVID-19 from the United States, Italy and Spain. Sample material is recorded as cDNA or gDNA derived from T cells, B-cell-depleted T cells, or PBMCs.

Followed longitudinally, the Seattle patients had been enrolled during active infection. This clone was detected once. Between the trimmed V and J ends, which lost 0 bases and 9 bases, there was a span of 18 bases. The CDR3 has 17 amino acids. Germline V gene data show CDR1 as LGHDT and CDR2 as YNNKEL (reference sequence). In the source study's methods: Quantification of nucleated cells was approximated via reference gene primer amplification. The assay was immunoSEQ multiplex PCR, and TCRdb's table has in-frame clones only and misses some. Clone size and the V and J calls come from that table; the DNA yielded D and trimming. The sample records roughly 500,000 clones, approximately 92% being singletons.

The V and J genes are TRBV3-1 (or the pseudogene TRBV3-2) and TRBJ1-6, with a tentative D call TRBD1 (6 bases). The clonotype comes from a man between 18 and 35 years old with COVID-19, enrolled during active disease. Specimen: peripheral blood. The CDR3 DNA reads TGTGCCAGCAGCCAAGATCAGGGCCAGGGGTGGGCTTCACCCCTCCACTTT. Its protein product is CASSQDQGQGWASPLHF.